This entry features one T cell receptor beta chain sequence. As originally analysed: It was from reference gene primer amplification that nucleated cell counts were estimated. Repertoires were generated with immunoSEQ multiplex PCR, while TCRdb's copy carries only in-frame clones and drops some. That table is the source of V, J and clone size, and D and trimming were worked out from the DNA. This table has almost 250,000 clones, roughly 85% appearing once. CDR3 length equals 14 residues. The junction had 4 bases not matched to a gene; V was cut back by 4 bases and J by 3 bases. Germline loops: CDR1 LGHDT, CDR2 YNNKEL (reference sequence). This entry is derived from a study of blood T cell repertoires in COVID-19. Across the study: There were acute and convalescent COVID-19 samples, and they came from the United States, Italy and Spain. The cDNA or gDNA used as material had been derived from T cells, B-cell-depleted T cells, or PBMCs.

V and J are TRBV3-1 (or the pseudogene TRBV3-2) and TRBJ2-3; 7 bases are a match to TRBD1. This TCR was recovered from a woman between 50 and 59 years old with acute COVID-19. The sample taken for sequencing was PBMCs or T cells enriched from blood (not recorded which). The CDR3 nucleotides read TGTGCCAGCAGCCCCAGGGGGTGGACAGATACGCAGTATTTT. It yields the protein CASSPRGWTDTQYF.